Presented here are 22 T cell receptor beta chains from one specimen sequenced in a study of cytomegalovirus exposure and HLA in healthy donors. 60 Vbeta and 13 Jbeta primers were used in PCR. Sequenced by immunoSEQ multiplex PCR; TCRdb stores in-frame clones only, minus some. The data hold 210,000 or so clones, with 75% to 85% observed a single time. Sequences were obtained from PBMCs. All receptors come from a woman aged 60-75 years in good health and CMV-seropositive.

The V gene is TRBV5-1, the J gene TRBJ2-5, with TRBD2 identical over 8 bases. The V and J ends lost 0 bases and 5 bases, in that order; junction bases with no gene match: 9. The CDR3 sequence is 16 residues long. The germline V gene has CDR1 SGHRS and CDR2 YFSETQ. CDR3 sequence (DNA): TGCGCCAGCAGCTTGGTCTCACGCGGGGGGCCTGAGACCCAGTACTTC. Its protein is CASSLVSRGGPETQYF.

The chain is built from TRBV4-1 and TRBJ2-1; TRBD2 agrees at 13 bases. Germline V gene sequence: CDR1 MGHRA, CDR2 YSYEKL. The junction had 18 bases not matched to a gene; V was cut back by 3 bases and J by 1 base. The CDR3 loop spans 22 amino acids. In DNA form, the CDR3 reads TGCGCCAGCAGCCATGACCCTTGGCCCGGACTAGCGGGAGTGCTGTCCTACAATGAGCAGTTCTTC. Translated, it gives CASSHDPWPGLAGVLSYNEQFF.

V and J are TRBV5-4 and TRBJ2-1, with 7 bases matching TRBD2. The V segment lost 0 bases and the J segment 5 bases; nucleotides outside the gene matches: 5. The CDR3 contains 15 residues. Per the germline V gene, CDR1 is SGHNT and CDR2 is YYREEE (reference sequence). In nucleotides, the CDR3 is TGTGCCAGCAGCTTGGCTGGACTAGTCAACAATGAGCAGTTCTTC. Encoded protein: CASSLAGLVNNEQFF.

The V call is TRBV7-5, the J call TRBJ2-1; the DNA was not used to check the table's D call, TRBD2. TRBV7-5 is shown as a pseudogene. The CDR3 runs to 17 residues. The CDR3 loop reads CVRSHDARKAGNNEQFF. DNA for the CDR3: TGTGTCAGAAGCCACGACGCCAGGAAAGCGGGAAACAATGAGCAGTTCTTC.

The rearrangement links TRBV6-1 to TRBJ1-3; tentative D call: TRBD1 (5 bases). Per germline, CDR1 MNHNS and CDR2 SASEGT. Trimming cost V 3 bases and J 3 bases, with 6 bases left between them. The CDR3 length is 13 residues. CDR3 amino acids: CASSEGGGNTIYF. DNA for the CDR3: TGTGCCAGCAGTGAGGGGGGTGGAAACACCATATATTTT.

The V gene is TRBV2, the J gene TRBJ1-5; TRBD1 matches 7 bases. This CDR3 comprises 14 residues. Germline loops: CDR1 SNHLY, CDR2 FYNNEI. V lost 5 bases and J lost 7; bases outside the gene matches: 8. The CDR3 reads CASSSQGVRQPQHF. CDR3 in DNA: TGTGCCAGCAGTTCTCAGGGGGTGAGGCAGCCCCAGCATTTT.

J is TRBJ2-7 and V is TRBV2; D remains unclear. V lost 3 bases to trimming and J lost 4 bases, with 4 bases between them. The CDR3 runs 11 residues. CDR1 SNHLY and CDR2 FYNNEI come from the germline V gene. The CDR3 sequence is CASSDSYEQYF. The CDR3 DNA follows: TGTGCCAGCAGTGACAGTTACGAGCAGTACTTC.

The chain employs TRBV2 and TRBJ2-3; 7 positions match TRBD2. With 7 bases clipped from V and 5 bases from J, the junction kept 3 bases outside the gene matches. The V gene's germline CDR1 is SNHLY and CDR2 FYNNEI. This CDR3 spans 12 amino acids. Here the CDR3 reads CASNREGDTQYF. The CDR3 DNA is TGTGCCAGCAATAGGGAGGGAGATACGCAGTATTTT.

The chain couples TRBV19 to TRBJ1-5; 8 bases line up with TRBD1. The CDR3 length is 15 residues. V shed 5 bases and J 3 bases; nucleotides not matched to a gene: 6. Germline V lookup: CDR1 LNHDA, CDR2 SQIVND (reference sequence). This CDR3 reads CASSPRTGNNQPQHF. CDR3 nucleotides: TGTGCCAGTAGTCCACGGACAGGGAACAATCAGCCCCAGCATTTT. The full variable domain, its missing parts supplied by reference TRBV19 and TRBJ1-5, is DGGITQSPKYLFRKEGQNVTLSCEQNLNHDAMYWYRQDPGQGLRLIYYSQIVNDFQKGDIAEGYSVSREKKESFPLTVTSAQKNPTAFYLCASSPRTGNNQPQHFGDGTRLSIL.

This clone was counted a few times. Other DNA sequences from this sample encode an identical CDR3 as well. This chain joins TRBV5-1 and TRBJ2-5, with 11 bases matching TRBD2. The V and J ends lost 4 bases and 5 bases, in that order; junction bases with no gene match: 4. The V gene's germline CDR1 is SGHRS and CDR2 YFSETQ. The CDR3 loop spans 14 amino acids. The CDR3 sequence is CASSLAGGSETQYF. The CDR3, as DNA: TGCGCCAGCAGCCTAGCGGGAGGATCGGAGACCCAGTACTTC.

The sample holds a few counts of this clone. The chain couples TRBV7-2 to TRBJ2-1; D perhaps matches TRBD2 (5 bases). The CDR3 consists of 15 residues. V lost 5 bases, J lost 4 bases, and 15 bases lay in between. Looked up from germline, CDR1 is SGHTA and CDR2 is FQGNSA. DNA for the CDR3: TGTGCCAGCAGCGCCGGACTGGAGCTGTACAATGAGCAGTTCTTC. Protein product: CASSAGLELYNEQFF.

The CDR3 loop is CASRQGVNTEAFF. DNA of the CDR3: TGTGCCAGTCGACAGGGGGTGAACACTGAAGCTTTCTTT. V and J are TRBV6-1 and TRBJ1-1; 9 bases agree with TRBD1. The CDR3 totals 13 residues. The J segment lost 0 bases and the V segment lost 9 bases, leaving 2 bases of the junction unmatched. Germline V gives CDR1 MNHNS, CDR2 SASEGT.

The chain uses TRBV5-1 and TRBJ1-5, with 8 nucleotides matching TRBD1. V dropped 0 bases and J dropped 0; count of bases not matched to a gene: 5. Germline V gene sequence: CDR1 SGHRS, CDR2 YFSETQ. There are 17 residues in the CDR3. The CDR3 DNA is TGCGCCAGCAGCTTGGGGACAGGGACTTATAGCAATCAGCCCCAGCATTTT. Residues: CASSLGTGTYSNQPQHF.

The chain joins TRBV5-5 to TRBJ1-3; D is undetermined. Germline CDR1 is SGHKS and CDR2 is YYEKEE (reference sequence). CDR3 size: 14 residues. V dropped 3 bases and J dropped 0 bases, with 7 bases sitting between them. CDR3 bases: TGTGCCAGCAGCTCGCATAGCTCTGGAAACACCATATATTTT. This sequence encodes CASSSHSSGNTIYF.

The CDR3 bases are TGCAGCTTCCGACAGGGGGCTGGGGCCAAAAACATTCAGTACTTC. Protein sequence: CSFRQGAGAKNIQYF. The V call is TRBV29-1, the J call TRBJ2-4; TRBD1 matches at 10 bases. The CDR3 has 15 amino acids. V was pared by 8 bases and J by 1 base, with 8 bases of the junction left unmatched. Germline lookup yields CDR1 SQVTM and CDR2 ANQGSEA. The complete variable domain, with remaining parts taken from reference TRBV29-1 and TRBJ2-4, reads SAVISQKPSRDICQRGTSLTIQCQVDSQVTMMFWYRQQPGQSLTLIATANQGSEATYESGFVIDKFPISRPNLTFSTLTVSNMSPEDSSIYLCSFRQGAGAKNIQYFGAGTRLSVL.

The gene calls are TRBV20-1 and TRBJ2-1, with D possibly matching TRBD2 (6 bases). Germline CDR1 reads DFQATT; CDR2 reads SNEGSKA (reference sequence). Trimming took 5 bases from V and 7 from J, leaving 9 bases between them. This CDR3 has 11 residues. The CDR3 region has the DNA TGCAGTGCTCTCCTAGCGAATGAGCAGTTCTTC. Its protein product is CSALLANEQFF.

This rearrangement joins TRBV5-4 to TRBJ1-1; D is possibly TRBD1 (6 bases). The CDR3 length is 14 residues. The V end lost 2 bases, the J end lost 3 bases, and 11 bases lay between the germline ends. Per germline, CDR1 SGHNT and CDR2 YYREEE (reference sequence). CDR3 sequence reads: CASSLTQGHTEAFF. The CDR3 DNA reads TGTGCCAGCAGCTTAACGCAGGGGCACACTGAAGCTTTCTTT.

V and J are TRBV4-1 and TRBJ1-1, with 10 nucleotides matching TRBD1. The ends lost 3 bases at V and 0 bases at J; junction bases unmatched: 1. In germline, CDR1 is MGHRA, CDR2 YSYEKL. The CDR3 spans 15 residues. In DNA form, the CDR3 reads TGCGCCAGCAGCCAGGGACAGGGGATGAACACTGAAGCTTTCTTT. It codes for CASSQGQGMNTEAFF.

This clone was detected only a few times. The rearrangement links TRBV7-2 to TRBJ1-5; 7 nucleotides agree with TRBD1. V lost 1 base, J lost 7 bases, and 10 bases stayed unmatched. The germline CDR1 and CDR2 sequences are SGHTA and FQGNSA. The length of the CDR3 is 16 residues. The CDR3 sequence is CASSLGVTGLGQPQHF. In DNA form, the CDR3 reads TGTGCCAGCAGCTTAGGAGTGACAGGGCTAGGGCAGCCCCAGCATTTT.

This sequence joins TRBV30 and TRBJ1-1; D gene unclear. In germline, CDR1 is GTSNPN, CDR2 SVGIG (reference sequence). V gave up 0 bases and J gave up 4 bases, with 12 bases separating them. This CDR3 is 14 amino acids long. The CDR3 DNA reads TGTGCCTGGAGTGTGACAAACCGGGGCACTGAAGCTTTCTTT. Translation: CAWSVTNRGTEAFF.

The table lists this clone with a few counts. This rearrangement joins TRBV7-7 to TRBJ2-2; 8 bases are shared with TRBD2. Germline values: CDR1 SSHAT, CDR2 FNYEAQ (reference sequence). The CDR3 has 13 amino acids. With V trimmed by 2 bases and J by 8 bases, 1 base remained unmatched. CDR3 residues: CASSLSGRGELFF. DNA for the CDR3: TGTGCCAGCAGCTTAAGCGGGAGAGGGGAGCTGTTTTTT.

This clone was observed a single time. The rearrangement uses TRBV6-6 and TRBJ1-5, with 7 bases fitting TRBD1. The V gene end was trimmed by 5 bases and the J gene end by 4 bases; junction bases not matched to a gene: 2. This CDR3 contains 13 residues. Germline V CDR1 and CDR2: MNHNY, SVGAGI (reference sequence). CDR3 region: CASSTTGNQPQHF. Written as DNA, the CDR3 is TGTGCCAGCAGTACGACAGGGAATCAGCCCCAGCATTTT.